This TCR beta chain was identified in a study of cytomegalovirus exposure and HLA in healthy donors. The PCR had 60 Vbeta and 13 Jbeta primers. Measured with immunoSEQ multiplex PCR; TCRdb has only the in-frame clones, and not every one. The sample has some 180,000 clones, under 9.5% seen once. Whole-study findings and limits: Later findings reportedly placed an Asian-associated ancestry cluster below the approximately 650-donor mean for N-insertions. The study recorded 150 to 200 TCR beta chains that were cytomegalovirus-associated.

Germline CDR1 SGHNT, CDR2 YYREEE (reference sequence). Deletions cut 1 base from V and 3 bases from J, with 12 bases between. CDR3 length equals 15 residues. This clone was seen a handful of times. Its antigen is undetermined. This sequence originates from a woman aged 25 to 39 in good health and CMV-seropositive. Sequencing used PBMCs. The genes are TRBV5-4 and TRBJ2-3, with D tentatively TRBD2 (6 bases). CDR3 nucleotides: TGTGCCAGCAGCTTGCCCGGGAGTGGGACAGATACGCAGTATTTT. Encoded protein: CASSLPGSGTDTQYF.